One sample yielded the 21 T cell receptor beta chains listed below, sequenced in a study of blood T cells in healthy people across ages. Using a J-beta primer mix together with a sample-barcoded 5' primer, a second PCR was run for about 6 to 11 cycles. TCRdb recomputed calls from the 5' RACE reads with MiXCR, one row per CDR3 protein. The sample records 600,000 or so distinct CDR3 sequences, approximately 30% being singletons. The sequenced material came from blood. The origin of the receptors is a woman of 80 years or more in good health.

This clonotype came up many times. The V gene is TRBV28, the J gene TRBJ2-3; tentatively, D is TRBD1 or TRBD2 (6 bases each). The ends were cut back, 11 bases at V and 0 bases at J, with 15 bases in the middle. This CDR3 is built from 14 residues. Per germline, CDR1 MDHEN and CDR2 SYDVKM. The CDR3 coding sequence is TGTGCCTCAGAGCTAGGGGGGAGCACAGATACGCAGTATTTT. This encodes CASELGGSTDTQYF. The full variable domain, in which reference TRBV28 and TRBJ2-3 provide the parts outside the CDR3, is DVKVTQSSRYLVKRTGEKVFLECVQDMDHENMFWYRQDPGLGLRLIYFSYDVKMKEKGDIPEGYSVSREKKERFSLILESASTNQTSMYLCASELGGSTDTQYFGPGTRLTVL.

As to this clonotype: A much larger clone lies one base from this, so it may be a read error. The CDR3 bases are TGTGTCAGCAGCTTAGTCCCCAGGGAAGATACGCAGTATTTT. Amino acids: CVSSLVPREDTQYF. This chain uses TRBV11-2 with TRBJ2-3; possibly TRBD1 for D (5 bases). Per germline, CDR1 SGHAT and CDR2 FQNNGV. The CDR3 has 14 amino acids.

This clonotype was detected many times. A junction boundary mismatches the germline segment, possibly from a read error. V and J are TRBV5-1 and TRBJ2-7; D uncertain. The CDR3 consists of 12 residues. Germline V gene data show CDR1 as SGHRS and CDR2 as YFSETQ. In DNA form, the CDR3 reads TGTGCCAGCAGCCTAGGGTTCTACGAGCAGTACTTC. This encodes CASSLGFYEQYF.

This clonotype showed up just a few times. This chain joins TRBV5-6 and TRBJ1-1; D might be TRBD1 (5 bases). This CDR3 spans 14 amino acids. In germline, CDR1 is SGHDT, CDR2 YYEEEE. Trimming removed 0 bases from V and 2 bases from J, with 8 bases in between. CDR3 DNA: TGTGCCAGCAGCTTGGACAGGAGAAACACTGAAGCTTTCTTT. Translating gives CASSLDRRNTEAFF.

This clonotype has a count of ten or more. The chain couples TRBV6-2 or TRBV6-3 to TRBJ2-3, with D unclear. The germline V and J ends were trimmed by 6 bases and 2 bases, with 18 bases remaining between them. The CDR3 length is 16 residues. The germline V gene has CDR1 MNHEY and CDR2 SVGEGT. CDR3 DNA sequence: TGTGCCAGCAGAGCAGTCCCCTGGGCGCACACAGATACGCAGTATTTT. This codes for CASRAVPWAHTDTQYF.

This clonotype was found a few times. CDR3 loop: CASSPRQRYEQYF. CDR3 nucleotides: TGTGCCAGCAGCCCGAGACAGCGCTACGAGCAGTACTTC. The V call is TRBV7-8, the J call TRBJ2-7; D possibly corresponds to TRBD1 (5 bases). Germline lookup yields CDR1 SGHVS and CDR2 FQNEAQ. This CDR3 comprises 13 residues. Trimming left V 5 bases short and J 3 bases short, with 11 bases between. Combining the CDR3 with reference TRBV7-8 and TRBJ2-7 gives the whole variable domain GAGVSQSPRYKVAKRGQDVALRCDPISGHVSLFWYQQALGQGPEFLTYFQNEAQLDKSGLPSDRFFAERPEGSVSTLKIQRTQQEDSAVYLCASSPRQRYEQYFGPGTRLTVT.

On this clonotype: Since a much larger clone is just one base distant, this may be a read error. The CDR3 DNA reads as TGCGCCAGCAACCCCCTGGGAGGGACTAGCACAGATACGCAGTATTTT. Its protein product is CASNPLGGTSTDTQYF. V is TRBV5-1 and J is TRBJ2-3, with 7 bases lining up with TRBD2. This CDR3 region has 16 residues. V was clipped by 6 bases and J by 0 bases; unmatched bases: 10. The germline CDR1 and CDR2 sequences are SGHRS and YFSETQ.

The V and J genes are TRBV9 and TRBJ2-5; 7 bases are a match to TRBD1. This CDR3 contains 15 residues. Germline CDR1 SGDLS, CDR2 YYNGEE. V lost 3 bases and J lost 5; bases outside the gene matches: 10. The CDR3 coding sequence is TGTGCCAGCAGCGCCCAAACAGGGGTCGGGGAGACCCAGTACTTC. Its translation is CASSAQTGVGETQYF.

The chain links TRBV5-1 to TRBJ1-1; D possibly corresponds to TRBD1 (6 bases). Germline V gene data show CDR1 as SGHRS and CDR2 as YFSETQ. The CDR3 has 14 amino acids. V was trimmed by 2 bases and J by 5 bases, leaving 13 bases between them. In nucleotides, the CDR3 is TGCGCCAGCAGCTTCCCTTCAGGGGATACTGAAGCTTTCTTT. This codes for CASSFPSGDTEAFF. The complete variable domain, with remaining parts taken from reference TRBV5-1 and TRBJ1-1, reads KAGVTQTPRYLIKTRGQQVTLSCSPISGHRSVSWYQQTPGQGLQFLFEYFSETQRNKGNFPGRFSGRQFSNSRSEMNVSTLELGDSALYLCASSFPSGDTEAFFGQGTRLTVV.

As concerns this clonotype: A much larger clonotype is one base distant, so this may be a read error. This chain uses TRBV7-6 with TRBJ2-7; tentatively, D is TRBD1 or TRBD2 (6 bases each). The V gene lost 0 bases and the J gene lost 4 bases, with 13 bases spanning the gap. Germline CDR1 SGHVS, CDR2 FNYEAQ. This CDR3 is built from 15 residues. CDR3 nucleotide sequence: TGTGCCAGCAGCTTAGCTATGGGGGGCCGGTACGAGCAGTACTTC. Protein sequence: CASSLAMGGRYEQYF.

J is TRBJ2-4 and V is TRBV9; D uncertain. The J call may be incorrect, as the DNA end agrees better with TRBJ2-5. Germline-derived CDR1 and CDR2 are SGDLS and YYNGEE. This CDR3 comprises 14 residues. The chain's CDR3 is CASSVGQARETQYF. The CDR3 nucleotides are TGTGCCAGCAGCGTAGGCCAGGCGCGAGAGACCCAGTACTTC.

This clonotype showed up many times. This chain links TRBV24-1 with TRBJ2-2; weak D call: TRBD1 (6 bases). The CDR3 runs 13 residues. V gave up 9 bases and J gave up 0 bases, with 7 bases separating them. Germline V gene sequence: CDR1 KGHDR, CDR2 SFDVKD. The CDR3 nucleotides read TGTGCCACCGGGACACCGAACACCGGGGAGCTGTTTTTT. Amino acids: CATGTPNTGELFF.

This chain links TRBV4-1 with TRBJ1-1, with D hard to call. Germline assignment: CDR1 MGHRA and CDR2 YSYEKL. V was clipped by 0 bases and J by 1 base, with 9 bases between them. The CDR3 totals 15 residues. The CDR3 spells CASSQEGRRNTEAFF. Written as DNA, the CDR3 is TGCGCCAGCAGCCAAGAGGGCAGGAGGAACACTGAAGCTTTCTTT.

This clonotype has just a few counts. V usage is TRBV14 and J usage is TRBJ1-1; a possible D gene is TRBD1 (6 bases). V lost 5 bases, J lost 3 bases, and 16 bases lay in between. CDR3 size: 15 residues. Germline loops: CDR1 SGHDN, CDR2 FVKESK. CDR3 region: CASSLIGGGDTEAFF. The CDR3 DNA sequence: TGTGCCAGCAGCTTGATAGGGGGAGGGGACACTGAAGCTTTCTTT.

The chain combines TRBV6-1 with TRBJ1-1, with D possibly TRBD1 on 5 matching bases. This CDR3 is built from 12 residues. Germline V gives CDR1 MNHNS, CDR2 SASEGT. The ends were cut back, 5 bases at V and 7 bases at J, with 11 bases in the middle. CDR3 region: CASSREDSEAFF. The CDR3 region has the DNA TGTGCCAGCAGTCGAGAAGACAGTGAAGCTTTCTTT.

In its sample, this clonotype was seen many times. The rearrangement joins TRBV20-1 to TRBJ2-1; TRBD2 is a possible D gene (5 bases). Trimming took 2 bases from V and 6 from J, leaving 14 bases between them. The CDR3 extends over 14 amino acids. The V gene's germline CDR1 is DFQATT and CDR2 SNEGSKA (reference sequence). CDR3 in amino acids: CSARRGLVSNEQFF. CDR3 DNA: TGCAGTGCTAGACGTGGACTTGTTTCCAATGAGCAGTTCTTC.

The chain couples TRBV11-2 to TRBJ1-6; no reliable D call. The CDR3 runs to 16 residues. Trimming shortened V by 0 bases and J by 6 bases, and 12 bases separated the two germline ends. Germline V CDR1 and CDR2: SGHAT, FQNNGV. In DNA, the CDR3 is TGTGCCAGCAGCTTAGACGCTGGACGGAGTAATTCACCCCTCCACTTT. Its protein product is CASSLDAGRSNSPLHF.

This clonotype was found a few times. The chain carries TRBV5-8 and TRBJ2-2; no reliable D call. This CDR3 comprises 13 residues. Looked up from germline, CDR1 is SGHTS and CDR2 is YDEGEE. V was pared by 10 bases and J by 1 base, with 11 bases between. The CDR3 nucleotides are TGTGCCGACGTACTGGGGAACACCGGGGAGCTGTTTTTT. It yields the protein CADVLGNTGELFF.

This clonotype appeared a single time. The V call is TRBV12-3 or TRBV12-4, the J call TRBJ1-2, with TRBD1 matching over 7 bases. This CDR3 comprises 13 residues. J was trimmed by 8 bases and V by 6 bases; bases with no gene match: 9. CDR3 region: CASRPGQVEGYTF. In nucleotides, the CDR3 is TGTGCCAGCAGGCCTGGACAGGTCGAGGGCTACACCTTC.

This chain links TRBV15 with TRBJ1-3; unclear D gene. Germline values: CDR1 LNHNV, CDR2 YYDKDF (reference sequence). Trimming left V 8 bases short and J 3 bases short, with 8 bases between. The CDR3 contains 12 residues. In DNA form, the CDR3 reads TGTGCCACCGCACTAAGTGGAAACACCATATATTTT. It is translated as CATALSGNTIYF.

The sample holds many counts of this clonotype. The CDR3 nucleotides read TGTGCCAGCAGCCGGGCCGCGGGGGGAAGCACAGATACGCAGTATTTT. Amino acid sequence: CASSRAAGGSTDTQYF. The chain combines TRBV7-9 with TRBJ2-3; the match to TRBD2 covers 8 bases. Germline CDR1 reads SEHNR; CDR2 reads FQNEAQ (reference sequence). J lost 0 bases, V lost 5 bases, and 7 bases had no gene match. CDR3 length equals 16 residues.